The next 16 T cell receptor beta chains were all read from a single sample in a study of shared clonotypes between healthy human individuals. The assay was immunoSEQ multiplex PCR, and TCRdb's table has in-frame clones only and misses some. The sample gives 2,500,000 or so clones, 90% to 95% of which show up once; 0.36% is in the top ten. What was sequenced was naive CD4+ T cells from PBMCs. Sample subset: CD45RA+ positively selected. These TCRs come from a man between 18 and 29 years old in good health. Some clones in this sample may be carry-over from other donors' samples.

The rearrangement uses TRBV6-1 and TRBJ2-3; 8 positions agree with TRBD2. The length of the CDR3 is 14 residues. Trimming cost V 9 bases and J 4 bases; bases outside gene matches: 9. Germline V gene data show CDR1 as MNHNS and CDR2 as SASEGT. CDR3 DNA sequence: TGTGCCAGGCCCGGACTAGCAGTACCAGATACGCAGTATTTT. It encodes CARPGLAVPDTQYF.

The genes are TRBV6-5 and TRBJ2-7; 9 bases are a match to TRBD2. Unmatched junction bases numbered 3, after V lost 6 bases and J lost 3 bases. Germline CDR1 MNHEY, CDR2 SVGAGI. This CDR3 is built from 13 residues. CDR3 protein: CASRDSGGYEQYF. Here the CDR3 DNA reads TGTGCCAGCAGAGATAGCGGGGGCTACGAGCAGTACTTC.

The chain employs TRBV20-1 and TRBJ2-1; unclear D gene. The germline V gene encodes CDR1 DFQATT and CDR2 SNEGSKA (reference sequence). The CDR3 spans 11 residues. Trimming stripped 1 base from V and 9 bases from J, with 7 bases between. The CDR3 DNA follows: TGCAGTGCTAGAGCAAACGGTGAGCAGTTCTTC. Encoded protein: CSARANGEQFF.

The chain uses TRBV10-2 and TRBJ1-6, with a possible D match to TRBD1 (6 bases). Trimming took 4 bases from V and 7 from J, leaving 11 bases between them. The CDR3 is made up of 14 amino acids. The germline V gene has CDR1 WSHSY and CDR2 SAAADI. The CDR3 DNA reads as TGCGCCAGCAGTGGGGGGCAGGGGAATTCACCCCTCCACTTT. Residues: CASSGGQGNSPLHF.

The genes are TRBV28 and TRBJ2-1, with 8 bases matching TRBD1. V gave up 3 bases and J gave up 6 bases; unmatched junction bases: 4. The CDR3 extends over 14 amino acids. The germline gives CDR1 MDHEN, CDR2 SYDVKM. CDR3 region: CASSFLGQGNEQFF. DNA for the CDR3: TGTGCCAGCAGTTTCCTCGGACAGGGCAATGAGCAGTTCTTC.

The V gene is TRBV2, the J gene TRBJ2-7, with D tentatively TRBD1 (5 bases). Looked up from germline, CDR1 is SNHLY and CDR2 is FYNNEI. V was cut by 10 bases and J by 1 base, with 20 bases left in between. The CDR3 covers 15 residues. For the CDR3, the DNA is TGTGCCACCAAAGGCCAGGGCAGGATGTCCTACGAGCAGTACTTC. Its translation is CATKGQGRMSYEQYF.

The rearrangement uses TRBV7-6 and TRBJ2-7; TRBD2 matches 14 bases. The CDR3 contains 20 residues. CDR1 is SGHVS, CDR2 FNYEAQ, per germline. The junction had 16 bases not matched to a gene; V was cut back by 2 bases and J by 4 bases. In DNA, the CDR3 is TGTGCCAGCAGCTTATCCCCCCGACCGGGACTAGCGGGAGTTTCGTACGAGCAGTACTTC. Protein product: CASSLSPRPGLAGVSYEQYF. The variable domain in full, with the rest retrieved from reference TRBV7-6 and TRBJ2-7, is GAGVSQSPRYKVTKRGQDVALRCDPISGHVSLYWYRQALGQGPEFLTYFNYEAQQDKSGLPNDRFSAERPEGSISTLTIQRTEQRDSAMYRCASSLSPRPGLAGVSYEQYFGPGTRLTVT.

The chain couples TRBV28 to TRBJ2-2, with 7 nucleotides matching TRBD1. The germline V gene encodes CDR1 MDHEN and CDR2 SYDVKM. The CDR3 runs to 16 residues. With 5 bases clipped from V and 4 bases from J, the junction kept 10 bases outside the gene matches. The CDR3 protein is CASSPGHTGATGELFF. The DNA of the CDR3 is TGTGCCAGCAGTCCTGGACATACAGGGGCCACCGGGGAGCTGTTTTTT.

The chain joins TRBV28 to TRBJ2-1, with D perhaps matching TRBD2 (6 bases). The ends were cut back, 3 bases at V and 10 bases at J, with 13 bases in the middle. This CDR3 contains 13 residues. Germline assignment: CDR1 MDHEN and CDR2 SYDVKM. The CDR3 DNA sequence: TGTGCCAGCAGTTTGGGGGGAATTGAGGAGCAGTTCTTC. Translating gives CASSLGGIEEQFF.

This clone was recorded once. V usage is TRBV18 and J usage is TRBJ2-1, with 7 bases matching TRBD2. V was clipped by 1 base and J by 5 bases; unmatched bases: 8. CDR3 length equals 16 residues. Germline V gene data show CDR1 as KGHSH and CDR2 as LQKENI. CDR3 in amino acids: CASSPRAGAWDNEQFF. The DNA of the CDR3 is TGTGCCAGCTCACCACGGGCGGGAGCGTGGGACAATGAGCAGTTCTTC.

Worth noting for this clone: Within the sample, other DNA sequences also encode this same CDR3. The chain has TRBV27 and TRBJ1-1, with no clear D. The CDR3 totals 13 residues. Germline V CDR1 and CDR2: MNHEY, SMNVEV (reference sequence). The ends were cut back, 6 bases at V and 4 bases at J, with 12 bases in the middle. The CDR3 is CASSFSRGTEAFF. DNA for the CDR3: TGTGCCAGCAGCTTTAGCCGGGGCACTGAAGCTTTCTTT.

V gene TRBV15 combines with J gene TRBJ2-7; D remains ambiguous. There are 16 residues in the CDR3. Germline loops: CDR1 LNHNV, CDR2 YYDKDF (reference sequence). Trimming cost V 0 bases and J 0 bases, with 12 bases left between them. The CDR3 here is CATSRDYGFNSYEQYF. As DNA, the CDR3 is TGTGCCACCAGCAGAGATTACGGTTTCAACTCCTACGAGCAGTACTTC.

As regards this clone: This sample includes further DNA sequences coding for the same CDR3. V usage is TRBV5-4 and J usage is TRBJ2-7; the match to TRBD1 covers 7 bases. Germline V gene lookup returns CDR1 SGHNT and CDR2 YYREEE (reference sequence). Unmatched junction bases numbered 2, after V lost 0 bases and J lost 5 bases. The CDR3 runs to 13 residues. The CDR3 here is CASSLGQGDEQYF. The CDR3 nucleotides read TGTGCCAGCAGCTTGGGACAGGGTGACGAGCAGTACTTC.

The chain links TRBV5-6 to TRBJ2-2; D uncertain. The CDR3 is 11 amino acids. Trimming pared 5 bases from V and 6 bases from J, leaving 5 bases between. Germline values: CDR1 SGHDT, CDR2 YYEEEE. DNA of the CDR3: TGTGCCAGCAGGGGCGCCGGGGAGCTGTTTTTT. This codes for CASRGAGELFF. Full variable domain (rest looked up from reference TRBV5-6 and TRBJ2-2): DAGVTQSPTHLIKTRGQQVTLRCSPKSGHDTVSWYQQALGQGPQFIFQYYEEEERQRGNFPDRFSGHQFPNYSSELNVNALLLGDSALYLCASRGAGELFFGEGSRLTVL.

The chain carries TRBV5-1 and TRBJ1-4, with 7 positions matching TRBD1. The length of the CDR3 is 18 residues. In germline, CDR1 is SGHRS, CDR2 YFSETQ. V was clipped by 2 bases and J by 1 base; unmatched bases: 11. CDR3 coding DNA: TGCGCCAGCAGCTTAGGGACAGCCGGGAGGGTAACTAATGAAAAACTGTTTTTT. It translates to CASSLGTAGRVTNEKLFF.

The genes are TRBV4-3 and TRBJ2-3; D gene uncertain. Trimming pared 0 bases from V and 8 bases from J, leaving 3 bases between. This CDR3 contains 11 residues. CDR1 and CDR2 (germline): LGHNA, YSLEER. CDR3 amino acids: CASSQEGTQYF. The CDR3 DNA reads TGCGCCAGCAGCCAAGAAGGTACGCAGTATTTT.